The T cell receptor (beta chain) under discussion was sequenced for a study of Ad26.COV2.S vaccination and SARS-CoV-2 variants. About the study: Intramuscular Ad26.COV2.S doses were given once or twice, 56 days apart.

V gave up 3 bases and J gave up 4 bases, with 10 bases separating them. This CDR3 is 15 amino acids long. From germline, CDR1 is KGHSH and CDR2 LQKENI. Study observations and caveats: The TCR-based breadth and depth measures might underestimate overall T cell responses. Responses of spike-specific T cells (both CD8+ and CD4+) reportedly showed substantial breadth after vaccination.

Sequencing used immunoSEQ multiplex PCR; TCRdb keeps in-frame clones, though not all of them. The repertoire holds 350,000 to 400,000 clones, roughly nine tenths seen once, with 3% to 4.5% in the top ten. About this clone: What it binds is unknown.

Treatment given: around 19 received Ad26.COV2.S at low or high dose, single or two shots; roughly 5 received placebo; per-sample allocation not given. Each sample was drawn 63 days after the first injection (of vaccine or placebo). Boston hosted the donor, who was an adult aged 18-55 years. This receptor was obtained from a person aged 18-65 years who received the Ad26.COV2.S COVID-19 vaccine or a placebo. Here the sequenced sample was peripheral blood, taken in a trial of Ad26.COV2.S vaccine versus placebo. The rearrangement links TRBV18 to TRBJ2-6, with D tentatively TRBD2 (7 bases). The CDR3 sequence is CASSPGGRGANVLTF. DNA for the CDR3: TGTGCCAGCTCACCCGGGGGGCGAGGGGCCAACGTCCTGACTTTC.